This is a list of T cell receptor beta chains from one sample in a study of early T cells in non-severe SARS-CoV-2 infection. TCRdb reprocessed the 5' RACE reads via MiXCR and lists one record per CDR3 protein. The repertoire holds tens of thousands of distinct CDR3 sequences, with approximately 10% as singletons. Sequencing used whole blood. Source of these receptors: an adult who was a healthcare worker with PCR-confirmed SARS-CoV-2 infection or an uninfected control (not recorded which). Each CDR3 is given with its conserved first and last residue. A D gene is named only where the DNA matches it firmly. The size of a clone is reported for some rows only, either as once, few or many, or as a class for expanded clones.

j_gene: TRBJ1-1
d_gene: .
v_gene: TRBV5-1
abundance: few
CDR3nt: TGCGCCAGCAGCTTGGGAACGGGGATGAGCACTGAAGCTTTCTTT
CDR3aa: CASSLGTGMSTEAFF

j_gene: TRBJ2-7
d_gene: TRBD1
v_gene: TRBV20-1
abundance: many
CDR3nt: TGCAGTGCCTGGGACAGGGTGGGCGAGCAGTACTTC
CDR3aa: CSAWDRVGEQYF

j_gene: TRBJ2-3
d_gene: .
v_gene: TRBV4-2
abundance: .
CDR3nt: TGTGCCAGCAGCCAAGAAGACACCGGGTATACGCAGTATTTT
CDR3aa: CASSQEDTGYTQYF

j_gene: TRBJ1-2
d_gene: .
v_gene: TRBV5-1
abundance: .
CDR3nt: TGCGCCAGCAGCTTGTCGACTATTGCTAACTATGGCTACACCTTC
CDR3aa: CASSLSTIANYGYTF

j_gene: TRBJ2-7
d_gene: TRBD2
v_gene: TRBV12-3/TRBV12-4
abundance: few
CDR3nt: TGTGCCAGCAGTTACGGAGCGGGACGGAGTACCTACGAGCAGTACTTC
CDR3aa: CASSYGAGRSTYEQYF

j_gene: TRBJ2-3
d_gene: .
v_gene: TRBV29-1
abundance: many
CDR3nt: TGCAGCGCCCGTCGGGGGTTCACAGATACGCAGTATTTT
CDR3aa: CSARRGFTDTQYF

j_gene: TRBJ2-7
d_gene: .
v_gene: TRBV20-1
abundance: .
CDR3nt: TGCAGTGCTAGCGGGGGGCGGATCTACGAGCAGTACTTC
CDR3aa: CSASGGRIYEQYF

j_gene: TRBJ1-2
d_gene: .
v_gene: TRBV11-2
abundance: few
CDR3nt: TGTGCCAGCAGCTTAGGTCATCAAAGCTCCGGCTACACCTTC
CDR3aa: CASSLGHQSSGYTF

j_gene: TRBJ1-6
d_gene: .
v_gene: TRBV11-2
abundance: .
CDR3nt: TGTGCCAGCAGCTTGCAGTCGGCCAATTCACCCCTCCACTTT
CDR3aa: CASSLQSANSPLHF

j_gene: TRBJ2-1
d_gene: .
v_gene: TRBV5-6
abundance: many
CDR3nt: TGTGCCAGCAGCTTGGGGCTAGCAGGTGGTGGAGAGCAGTTCTTC
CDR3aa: CASSLGLAGGGEQFF

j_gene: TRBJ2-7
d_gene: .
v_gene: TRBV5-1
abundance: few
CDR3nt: TGCGCCAGCAGCTTGCTTGAGGGCTACGAGCAGTACTTC
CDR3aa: CASSLLEGYEQYF

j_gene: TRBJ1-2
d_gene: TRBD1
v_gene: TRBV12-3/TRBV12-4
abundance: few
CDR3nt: TGTGCCACCCACCCCGGGACAGGAATTAATGGCTACACCTTC
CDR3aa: CATHPGTGINGYTF

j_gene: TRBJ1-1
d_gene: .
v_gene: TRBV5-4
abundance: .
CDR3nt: TGTGCCAGCAGGGCCAGTTTGAACACTGAAGCTTTCTTT
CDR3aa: CASRASLNTEAFF

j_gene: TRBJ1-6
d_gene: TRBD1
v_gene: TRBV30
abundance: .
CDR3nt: TGTGCCTGGACCCTGACAGGGGCGCCCCTCCACTTT
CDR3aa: CAWTLTGAPLHF

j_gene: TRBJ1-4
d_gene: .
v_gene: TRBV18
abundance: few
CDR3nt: TGTGCCAGCTCACCACTTCAGGGAGAAACTAATGAAAAACTGTTTTTT
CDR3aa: CASSPLQGETNEKLFF

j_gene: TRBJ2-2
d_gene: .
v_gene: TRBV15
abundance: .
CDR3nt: TGTGCCACCAGCCGGGGTTGGACCGGGGAGCTGTTTTTT
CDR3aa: CATSRGWTGELFF

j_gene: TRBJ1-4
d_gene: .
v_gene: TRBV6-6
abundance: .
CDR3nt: TGTGCCACTGAGGGGCAGGCAGGAGAAAAACTGTTTTTT
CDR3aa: CATEGQAGEKLFF

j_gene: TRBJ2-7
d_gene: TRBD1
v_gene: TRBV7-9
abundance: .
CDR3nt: TGTGCCAGCAGCTACAGGGGATCCTACGAGCAGTACTTC
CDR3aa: CASSYRGSYEQYF

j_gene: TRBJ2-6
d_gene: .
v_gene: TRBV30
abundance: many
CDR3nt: TGTGCCTGGAATAGGGGAATAGGCTCTGGGGCCAACGTCCTGACTTTC
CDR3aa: CAWNRGIGSGANVLTF

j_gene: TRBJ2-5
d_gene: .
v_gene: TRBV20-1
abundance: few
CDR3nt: TGCAGTGCCGTCACTAGCTTCGGGTTTCGGGGAGAGACCCAGTACTTC
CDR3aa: CSAVTSFGFRGETQYF

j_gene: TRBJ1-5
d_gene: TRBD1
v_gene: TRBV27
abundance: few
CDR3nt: TGTGCCAGCAGAAGGATGGGACAGGGGAATCAGCCCCAGCATTTT
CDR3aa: CASRRMGQGNQPQHF

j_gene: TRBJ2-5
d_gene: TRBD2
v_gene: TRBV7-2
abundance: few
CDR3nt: TGTGCCAGCAGCTTAGAGGGGCTAGCGGAAGAGACCCAGTACTTC
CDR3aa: CASSLEGLAEETQYF